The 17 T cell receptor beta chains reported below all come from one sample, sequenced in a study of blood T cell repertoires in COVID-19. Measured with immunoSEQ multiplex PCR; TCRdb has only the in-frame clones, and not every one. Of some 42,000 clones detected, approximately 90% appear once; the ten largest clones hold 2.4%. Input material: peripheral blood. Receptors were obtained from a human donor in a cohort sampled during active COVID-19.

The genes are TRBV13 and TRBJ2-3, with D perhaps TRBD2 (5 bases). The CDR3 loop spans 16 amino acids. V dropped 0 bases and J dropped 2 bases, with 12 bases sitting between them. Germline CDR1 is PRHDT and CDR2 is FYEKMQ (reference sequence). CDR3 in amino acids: CASSLGSDFDTDTQYF. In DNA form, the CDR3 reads TGTGCCAGCAGCTTAGGTTCGGACTTCGACACAGATACGCAGTATTTT.

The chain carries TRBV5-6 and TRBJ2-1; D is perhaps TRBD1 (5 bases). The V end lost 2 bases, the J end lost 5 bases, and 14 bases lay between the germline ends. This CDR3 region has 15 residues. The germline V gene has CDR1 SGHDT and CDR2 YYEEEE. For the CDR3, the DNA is TGTGCCAGCAGCTTTGGACGGACAAGGGACAATGAGCAGTTCTTC. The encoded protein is CASSFGRTRDNEQFF.

The CDR3 loop is CASRWDSKNSPLHF. The CDR3, as DNA: TGTGCCAGTAGATGGGACAGTAAAAATTCACCCCTCCACTTT. The rearrangement uses TRBV19 and TRBJ1-6, with 7 bases that match TRBD1. Germline trimming cut 6 bases from V and 7 bases from J; bases unmatched to any gene: 6. CDR1 is LNHDA, CDR2 SQIVND, per germline (reference sequence). The CDR3 is 14 residues long.

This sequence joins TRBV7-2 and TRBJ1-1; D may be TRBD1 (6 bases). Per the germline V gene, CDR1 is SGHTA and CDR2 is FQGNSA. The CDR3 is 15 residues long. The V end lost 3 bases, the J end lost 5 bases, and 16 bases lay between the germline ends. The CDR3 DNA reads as TGTGCCAGCAGCTTGTCGGGGGGCCTCGGAACTGAAGCTTTCTTT. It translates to CASSLSGGLGTEAFF.

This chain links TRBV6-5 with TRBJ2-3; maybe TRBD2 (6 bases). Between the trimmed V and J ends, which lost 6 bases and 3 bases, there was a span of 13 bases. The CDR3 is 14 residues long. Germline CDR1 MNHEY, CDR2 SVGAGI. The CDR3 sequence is CASSLLAPTDTQYF. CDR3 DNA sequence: TGTGCCAGCAGCCTACTAGCTCCTACAGATACGCAGTATTTT.

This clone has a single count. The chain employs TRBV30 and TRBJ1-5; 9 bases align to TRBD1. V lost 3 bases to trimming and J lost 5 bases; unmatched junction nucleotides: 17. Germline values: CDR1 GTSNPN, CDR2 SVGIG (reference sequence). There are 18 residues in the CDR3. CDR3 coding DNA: TGTGCCTGGAGCGCCCGACAGGGGGTCTCTGACTTATATCAGCCCCAGCATTTT. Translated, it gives CAWSARQGVSDLYQPQHF.

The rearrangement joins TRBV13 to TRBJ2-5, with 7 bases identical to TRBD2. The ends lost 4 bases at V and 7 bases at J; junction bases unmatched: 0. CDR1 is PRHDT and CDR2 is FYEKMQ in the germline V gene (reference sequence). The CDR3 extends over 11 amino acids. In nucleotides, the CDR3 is TGTGCCAGCAGCTGGGGGGGGACCCAGTACTTC. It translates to CASSWGGTQYF.

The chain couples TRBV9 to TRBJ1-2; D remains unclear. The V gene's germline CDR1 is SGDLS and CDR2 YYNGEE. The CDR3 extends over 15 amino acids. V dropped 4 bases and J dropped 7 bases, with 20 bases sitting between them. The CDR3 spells CASSLDVVARSGYTF. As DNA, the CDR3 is TGTGCCAGCAGCCTAGATGTAGTAGCTAGGAGTGGCTACACCTTC.

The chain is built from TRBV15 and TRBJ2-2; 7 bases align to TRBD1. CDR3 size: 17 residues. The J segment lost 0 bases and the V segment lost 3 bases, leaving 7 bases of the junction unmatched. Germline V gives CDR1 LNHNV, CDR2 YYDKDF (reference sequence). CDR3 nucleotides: TGTGCCACCAGCAGCCTCTCTGGGACAGCGAACACCGGGGAGCTGTTTTTT. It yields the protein CATSSLSGTANTGELFF. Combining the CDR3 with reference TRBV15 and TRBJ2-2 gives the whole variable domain DAMVIQNPRYQVTQFGKPVTLSCSQTLNHNVMYWYQQKSSQAPKLLFHYYDKDFNNEADTPDNFQSRRPNTSFCFLDIRSPGLGDTAMYLCATSSLSGTANTGELFFGEGSRLTVL.

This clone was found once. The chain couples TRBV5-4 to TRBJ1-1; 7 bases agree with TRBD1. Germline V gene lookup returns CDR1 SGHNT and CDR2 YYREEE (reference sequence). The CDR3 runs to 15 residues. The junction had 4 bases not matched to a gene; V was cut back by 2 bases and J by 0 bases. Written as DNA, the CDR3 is TGTGCCAGCAGCTTTGGGACAGCGATGAACACTGAAGCTTTCTTT. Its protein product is CASSFGTAMNTEAFF.

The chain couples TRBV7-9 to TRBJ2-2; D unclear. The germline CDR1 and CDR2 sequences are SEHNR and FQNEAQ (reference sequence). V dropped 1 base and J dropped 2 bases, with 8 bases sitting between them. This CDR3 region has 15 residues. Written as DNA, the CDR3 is TGTGCCAGCAGCTTAGTGGCACTAAACACCGGGGAGCTGTTTTTT. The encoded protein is CASSLVALNTGELFF.

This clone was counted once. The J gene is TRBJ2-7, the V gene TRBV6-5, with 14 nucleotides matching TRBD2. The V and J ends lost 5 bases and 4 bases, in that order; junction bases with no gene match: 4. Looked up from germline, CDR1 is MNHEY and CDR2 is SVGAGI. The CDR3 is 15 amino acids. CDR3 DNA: TGTGCCAGCAGTCAGGGACTAGCGGGGGTTTACGAGCAGTACTTC. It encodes CASSQGLAGVYEQYF.

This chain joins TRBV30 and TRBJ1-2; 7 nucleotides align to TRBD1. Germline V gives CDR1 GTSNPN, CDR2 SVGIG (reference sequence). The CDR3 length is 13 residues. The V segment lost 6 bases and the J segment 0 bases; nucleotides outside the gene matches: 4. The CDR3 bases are TGTGCCTGTTGGGACAGCACTAACTATGGCTACACCTTC. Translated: CACWDSTNYGYTF. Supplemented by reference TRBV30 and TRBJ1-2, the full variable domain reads SQTIHQWPATLVQPVGSPLSLECTVEGTSNPNLYWYRQAAGRGLQLLFYSVGIGQISSEVPQNLSASRPQDRQFILSSKKLLLSDSGFYLCACWDSTNYGYTFGSGTRLTVV.

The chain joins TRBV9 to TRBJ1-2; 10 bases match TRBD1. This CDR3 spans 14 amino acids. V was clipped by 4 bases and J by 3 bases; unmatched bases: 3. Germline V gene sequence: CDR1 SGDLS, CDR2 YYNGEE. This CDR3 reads CASSQGTGDYGYTF. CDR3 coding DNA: TGTGCCAGCAGCCAAGGGACAGGGGACTATGGCTACACCTTC.

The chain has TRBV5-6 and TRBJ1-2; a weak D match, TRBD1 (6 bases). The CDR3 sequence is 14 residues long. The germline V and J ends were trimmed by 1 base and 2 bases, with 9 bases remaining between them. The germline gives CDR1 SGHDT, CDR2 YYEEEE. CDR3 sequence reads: CASSLRGSNYGYTF. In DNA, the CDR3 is TGTGCCAGCAGCTTGAGGGGGTCAAACTATGGCTACACCTTC.

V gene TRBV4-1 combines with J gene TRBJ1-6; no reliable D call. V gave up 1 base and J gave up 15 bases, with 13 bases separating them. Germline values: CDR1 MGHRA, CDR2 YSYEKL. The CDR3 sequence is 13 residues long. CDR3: CASSQAPREFLHF. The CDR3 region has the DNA TGCGCCAGCAGCCAAGCTCCCCGTGAGTTCCTCCACTTT.

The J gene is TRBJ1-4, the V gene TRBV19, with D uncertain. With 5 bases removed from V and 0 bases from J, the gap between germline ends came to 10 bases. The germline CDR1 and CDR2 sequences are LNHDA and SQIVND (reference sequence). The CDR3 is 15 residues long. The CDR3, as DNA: TGTGCCAGTAGTGCGGGCCTTGCAACTAATGAAAAACTGTTTTTT. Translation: CASSAGLATNEKLFF.